This note documents a single T cell receptor (beta chain) sequence. The sample originates from a study of technical replicates of blood from a few donors. Method: immunoSEQ multiplex PCR; TCRdb's copy keeps in-frame clones and lacks some. The sample contains some 77,000 clones, 80% to 90% of which appear only once. The V and J ends lost 4 bases and 12 bases, in that order; junction bases with no gene match: 10. The CDR3 runs to 15 residues. Germline CDR1 and CDR2: SNHLY and FYNNEI. The sequenced sample was PBMCs. The gene calls are TRBV2 and TRBJ2-1; the match to TRBD2 covers 12 bases. The TCR comes from a human donor in good health. Some clones in this sample may be carry-over from other donors' samples. The CDR3 sequence: CASSAGTSGRNRQFF. CDR3 DNA sequence: TGTGCCAGCAGTGCCGGGACTAGCGGGCGCAATAGGCAGTTCTTC.